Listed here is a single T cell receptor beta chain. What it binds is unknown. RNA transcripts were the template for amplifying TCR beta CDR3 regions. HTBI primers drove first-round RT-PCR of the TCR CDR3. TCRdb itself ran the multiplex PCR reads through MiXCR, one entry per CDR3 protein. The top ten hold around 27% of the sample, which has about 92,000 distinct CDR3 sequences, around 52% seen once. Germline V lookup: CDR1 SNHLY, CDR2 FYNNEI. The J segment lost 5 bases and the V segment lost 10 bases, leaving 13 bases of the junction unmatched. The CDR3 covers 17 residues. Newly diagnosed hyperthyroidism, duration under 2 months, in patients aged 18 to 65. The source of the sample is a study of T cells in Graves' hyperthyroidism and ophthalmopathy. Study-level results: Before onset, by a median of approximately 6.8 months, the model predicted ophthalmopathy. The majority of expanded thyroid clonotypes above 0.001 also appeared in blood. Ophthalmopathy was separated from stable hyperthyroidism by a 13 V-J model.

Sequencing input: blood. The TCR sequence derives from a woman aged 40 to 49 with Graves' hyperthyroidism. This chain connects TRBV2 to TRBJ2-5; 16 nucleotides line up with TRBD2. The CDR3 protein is CATRQGLAGGPQETQYF. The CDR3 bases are TGTGCCACCAGACAGGGACTAGCGGGAGGGCCGCAGGAGACCCAGTACTTC.